This TCR beta chain was recovered during a study of CD8 T cells in Susac syndrome. Study observations and caveats: A relatively small number of individuals underwent TCR sequencing and HLA analysis.

J was trimmed by 4 bases and V by 2 bases; bases with no gene match: 6. CDR1 and CDR2 (germline): SGHTA, FQGNSA. The length of the CDR3 is 15 residues. Reverse transcription of about 0.5 to 1 ug RNA was carried out with random hexamers. TCRdb reprocessed the immunoSEQ multiplex PCR reads via MiXCR and lists one record per CDR3 protein. The repertoire holds 150,000 to 200,000 distinct CDR3 sequences, with just over 90% as singletons. Comments on this clonotype: The antigen remains unidentified.

Sequencing was carried out using CD4+ T cells from PBMCs. This chain connects TRBV7-2 to TRBJ2-7, with 9 nucleotides matching TRBD2. The origin of this receptor is a human donor in good health. The CDR3 spells CASSLSGGPHYEQYF. CDR3 coding DNA: TGTGCCAGCAGCTTAAGCGGGGGGCCCCATTACGAGCAGTACTTC.